This is a list of T cell receptor beta chains from one sample in a study of T cells after yellow fever vaccination. One entry per CDR3 protein results from TCRdb running MiXCR on the 5' RACE reads. The sample holds 100,000 to 150,000 distinct CDR3 sequences; nearly 7.5% are singletons and the top ten take just under 2.5%. The sequencing used CD4+ T cells sorted from PBMCs, collected more than 8 days after the first yellow fever vaccination. These receptors were collected from a man between 18 and 29 years old who received the YFV17D yellow fever vaccine. The CDR3 runs from the conserved cysteine through the conserved F or W. D genes are given only for firm matches. For some rows the clone size is stated as once, few or many, or as a class when expanded; others skip it.

TRBJ1-6	-	TRBV27	13	-	TGTGCCAGGAGCTCCAGGGGAAACTCACACCTCCACTTT	CARSSRGNSHLHF
TRBJ1-3	many	TRBV6-5	16	-	TGTGCCAGCAGTTACGATGGTGGGACTTATGGAAACACCATATATTTT	CASSYDGGTYGNTIYF
TRBJ2-2	many	TRBV5-5	16	-	TGTGCCAGCAGCTTGGGATTGAGAATGAACACCGGGGAGCTGTTTTTT	CASSLGLRMNTGELFF
TRBJ2-5	many	TRBV10-3	13	TRBD1	TGTGCCATCAGTGGGGGACAGCAAGAGACCCAGTACTTC	CAISGGQQETQYF
TRBJ1-1	many	TRBV5-5	15	-	TGTGCCAGCAGCTTGTGGGGGGGGCTCGAGACTGAAGCTTTCTTT	CASSLWGGLETEAFF
TRBJ1-3	many	TRBV7-9	16	-	TGTGCCAGCAGCCCTAAGATCCGGACAGCGGGAAACACCATATATTTT	CASSPKIRTAGNTIYF
TRBJ1-1	many	TRBV2	13	-	TGTGCCAGCATCAGGGAAACGAACACTGAAGCTTTCTTT	CASIRETNTEAFF
TRBJ2-6	many	TRBV7-2	15	-	TGTGCCAGCAGCATAGTAGGGTACGGGGCCAACGTCCTGACTTTC	CASSIVGYGANVLTF
TRBJ2-2	-	TRBV4-2	16	TRBD2	TGTGGCAGCAGCCATCAGCGGGGCGCTAACACCGGGGAGCTGTTTTTT	CGSSHQRGANTGELFF
TRBJ2-2	many	TRBV12-3/TRBV12-4	16	TRBD1	TGTGCCAGCAGTTTACCCGGGACAGGGGTCCGTGGGGAGCTGTTTTTT	CASSLPGTGVRGELFF
TRBJ2-1	many	TRBV29-1	15	-	TGCAGCGTCCTACCCCGGAGGGATTCCTACAATGAGCAGTTCTTC	CSVLPRRDSYNEQFF
TRBJ2-2	-	TRBV2	17	-	TGTACCTTCAAATCCTTAGGACGGGGAATGGGGACCGGGGAGCTGTTTTTT	CTFKSLGRGMGTGELFF
TRBJ2-1	few	TRBV24-1	15	-	TGTGCCACCAGTGCCGGGGGGCCCTCCTACAATGAGCAGTTCTTC	CATSAGGPSYNEQFF
TRBJ2-5	many	TRBV4-1	14	-	TGCGCCAGCAGCCAAGATCGAGGCGATGAGACCCAGTACTTC	CASSQDRGDETQYF
TRBJ2-7	many	TRBV7-2	14	-	TGTGCCAGCAGCTTAGTAGTGCAGCCGGGTGAGCAGTACTTC	CASSLVVQPGEQYF
TRBJ1-5	many	TRBV7-9	12	-	TGTGCCAGCAGTCCAGGGAATCAGCCCCAGCATTTT	CASSPGNQPQHF
TRBJ2-3	many	TRBV7-2	15	-	TGTGCCAGCAGCCCCCCCGGGGGGCCAATGGATACGCAGTATTTT	CASSPPGGPMDTQYF
TRBJ1-4	few	TRBV12-3/TRBV12-4	14	-	TGTGCCAGTTCCCCGGGGGCCGGACTCGAAAAACTGTTTTTT	CASSPGAGLEKLFF